What follows is one TCR beta chain and its context. There is no known antigen for this receptor. No much larger clone exists at a distance of one base, and base qualities are not known. The data are from a study of T cell responses to AZD1222 COVID-19 vaccine (dated by TCRdb to the early 2020s). Regarding the complete study: TCR sequencing was performed for about 240 trial participants, of whom about 200 were given two doses of AZD1222 and some 26 were given two doses of MenACWY control vaccine. Trial participants were enrolled by age into subgroups of 18-55, 56-69 and 70-plus years, and around 140, 26 and 57 TCR-sequenced participants, respectively, were included in these subgroups.

In the germline V gene (reference sequence), CDR1 corresponds to LGHDT and CDR2 to YNNKEL. CDR3 length: 15 amino acids, cysteine to phenylalanine. This entry keeps only the CDR3 DNA: 45 bases, framed from base 1. V is clipped by 4 bases and J by 1 base, and the sequence between their germline boundaries is 14 bases long. The CDR3 regions of human TCRbeta chains were analyzed by immunosequencing. Regarding the original processing steps: Repertoire TCRs were checked for matches against a reference library of SARS-CoV-2-specific TCRs that had been generated using the MIRA antigen-specificity platform. Breadth was defined as the fraction of unique TCRs that were SARS-CoV-2-associated, and depth was defined as the fraction of total T cells that were SARS-CoV-2-associated. Each spike-specific TCR was assigned to its reactive spike region and to a CD4 or CD8 class using the MIRA data. Log10-transformed breadth and depth values were compared by one-way ANOVA with Sidak's multiple comparisons tests. TCRdb provides this immuneACCESS table in a form limited to in-frame rearrangements. Some clones are lacking; in checked studies, under half of them reflect an unresolved V gene, and why the rest are absent is not known. V, J and clone size were drawn from that table, and D and trimming were deduced from the DNA. The sample yields roughly 48,000 clones; around nine tenths were counted once. About 5% of the sample lies in the top ten.

Here is what the overall study found, with its caveats: Reportedly, almost half of the unique spike-specific TCRs recognized epitopes lying outside the regions that are mutated in the B.1.351 and B.1.1.7 variants. After two AZD1222 doses, spike-specific TCR breadth and depth were significantly higher than at day 0 and than in MenACWY recipients. Conclusions about previously exposed vaccinees are limited, since just five or six AZD1222 recipients were seropositive for SARS-CoV-2 at baseline. Because no day 14 peak-response samples were available, the repertoires could be characterized only after the peak T cell response. CD4 TCRs associated with the vaccine covered the entire spike protein, and the dominant responses were in regions 160-218 and 743-854. Participants were mostly white British and included more females than males, and it was suggested by the authors that clonal diversity may have been underestimated. The 56-69-year group was small, and its depth increase did not reach significance, likely because of low power.

The time point label, read with the paper, signifies: about 28 days (+/-7) after the second vaccine dose. AZD1222 recipients whose second dose came at about 4 weeks and those whose second dose came at about 12 weeks were combined into one group, since spike-specific TCR depth and breadth did not differ between the two schedules. Samples from vaccinated people were obtained from the UK trials COV001 and COV002, which included a single-blind randomized controlled phase 2/3 trial of AZD1222 (ChAdOx1 nCoV-19) in healthy adults. For TCRbeta chain sequencing, PBMC samples from trial participants were taken at day 0 and at day 28 after the second dose.

The chain is encoded by TRBV3-1 (or the pseudogene TRBV3-2) joined to TRBJ2-7; TRBD1 might be the D gene, on 6 matching bases. Sequenced here: peripheral blood, sampled 28 days after the second AZD1222 dose. The receptor comes from an adult who received the AZD1222 COVID-19 vaccine. The DNA is as follows: TGTGCCAGCAGCCCAAGGTCCGGACAGTCCTACGAGCAGTACTTC. It is translated as CASSPRSGQSYEQYF.